Listed here are 10 T cell receptor beta chains from one sample, sequenced in a study of blood T cells in healthy people across ages. The authors ran a second PCR of 7 to 11 cycles using a sample-barcoded 5' primer and a J-beta primer mix. TCRdb ran MiXCR on the 5' RACE reads and lists one entry per CDR3 protein. This table has about 1.8 million distinct CDR3 sequences, roughly 50% appearing once. Sequenced input: blood. These receptors were obtained from a woman aged 40 to 50 in good health.

The chain links TRBV7-3 to TRBJ2-5; TRBD1 matches 9 bases. Germline V gene data show CDR1 as SGHTA and CDR2 as FQGTGA. Losses at the gene ends were 1 base for V and 6 bases for J; bases not matched to a gene: 9. CDR3 length: 16 residues. The CDR3, as DNA: TGTGCCAGCAGCTTAAACGCACAGGGGGCTTCAAAGACCCAGTACTTC. Its translation: CASSLNAQGASKTQYF. Full variable domain (missing parts from reference TRBV7-3 and TRBJ2-5): GAGVSQTPSNKVTEKGKYVELRCDPISGHTALYWYRQSLGQGPEFLIYFQGTGAADDSGLPNDRFFAVRPEGSVSTLKIQRTERGDSAVYLCASSLNAQGASKTQYFGPGTRLLVL.

The rearrangement joins TRBV20-1 to TRBJ1-5; possibly TRBD1 for D (6 bases). Trimming pared 4 bases from V and 1 base from J, leaving 17 bases between. This CDR3 contains 16 residues. The germline V gene encodes CDR1 DFQATT and CDR2 SNEGSKA (reference sequence). CDR3 sequence: CSAIFPGQDSNQPQHF. Here the CDR3 DNA reads TGCAGTGCTATATTTCCGGGACAAGACAGCAATCAGCCCCAGCATTTT.

V usage is TRBV7-9 and J usage is TRBJ2-1; TRBD2 aligns across 10 bases. Germline V lookup: CDR1 SEHNR, CDR2 FQNEAQ (reference sequence). With V trimmed by 5 bases and J by 3 bases, 10 bases remained unmatched. This CDR3 is 17 amino acids long. CDR3 nucleotides: TGTGCCAGCAGCGGAGGGAAAAGCGGGGGGGACTACAATGAGCAGTTCTTC. This sequence encodes CASSGGKSGGDYNEQFF.

The rearrangement joins TRBV20-1 to TRBJ2-2; TRBD2 is a possible D gene (6 bases). Germline CDR1 reads DFQATT; CDR2 reads SNEGSKA (reference sequence). The CDR3 length is 14 residues. V lost 2 bases and J lost 5, with 12 bases in between. CDR3 sequence: CSARMGGSTGELFF. DNA for the CDR3: TGCAGTGCTAGAATGGGGGGAAGTACCGGGGAGCTGTTTTTT.

The rearrangement uses TRBV29-1 and TRBJ1-1, with D tentatively TRBD1 (5 bases). CDR1 is SQVTM, CDR2 ANQGSEA, per germline. This CDR3 spans 13 amino acids. V was trimmed by 2 bases and J by 4 bases, leaving 11 bases between them. The DNA for the CDR3 is TGCAGCGTTGAACGACAGTCGGGCACTGAAGCTTTCTTT. Its translation: CSVERQSGTEAFF.

This clonotype appeared many times. This chain uses TRBV20-1 with TRBJ1-2; no firm D call. This CDR3 is built from 10 residues. Trimming took 3 bases from V and 6 from J, leaving 5 bases between them. The germline V gene encodes CDR1 DFQATT and CDR2 SNEGSKA (reference sequence). CDR3 DNA: TGCAGTGCTAGCGGAGATGGCTACACCTTC. Translation: CSASGDGYTF.

This clonotype appeared a few times. J is TRBJ2-7 and V is TRBV13; 11 bases align to TRBD1. V shed 0 bases and J 4 bases; nucleotides not matched to a gene: 8. There are 17 residues in the CDR3. CDR1 PRHDT and CDR2 FYEKMQ come from the germline V gene (reference sequence). The CDR3 sequence: CASSLGNPGTGGYEQYF. The CDR3 DNA reads TGTGCCAGCAGCTTAGGTAACCCCGGGACAGGGGGGTACGAGCAGTACTTC.

The chain recombines TRBV20-1 with TRBJ1-6, with D tentatively TRBD1 (5 bases). Germline CDR1 is DFQATT and CDR2 is SNEGSKA (reference sequence). This CDR3 comprises 13 residues. V was clipped by 5 bases and J by 10 bases, with 15 bases between them. The CDR3 DNA reads TGCAGTGCTGGGAAGGGAGAGGGGTCACCCCTCCACTTT. This codes for CSAGKGEGSPLHF.

The chain recombines TRBV4-2 with TRBJ2-1; a weak D match, TRBD2 (5 bases). The CDR3 sequence is 16 residues long. V lost 4 bases, J lost 7 bases, and 20 bases lay in between. Per germline, CDR1 LGHNA and CDR2 YNFKEQ. The CDR3 nucleotides are TGTGCCAGCAGCCTTCTGCGAGGGCTTGGGTTAAATGAGCAGTTCTTC. It yields the protein CASSLLRGLGLNEQFF.

This clonotype was detected many times. The chain recombines TRBV7-9 with TRBJ2-5, with 9 bases fitting TRBD2. V lost 5 bases and J lost 5; bases outside the gene matches: 3. This CDR3 region has 13 residues. CDR1 SEHNR and CDR2 FQNEAQ come from the germline V gene (reference sequence). CDR3 sequence reads: CASSAGTSETQYF. CDR3 bases: TGTGCCAGCAGCGCCGGGACTAGCGAGACCCAGTACTTC. The full variable domain, in which reference TRBV7-9 and TRBJ2-5 provide the parts outside the CDR3, is DTGVSQNPRHKITKRGQNVTFRCDPISEHNRLYWYRQTLGQGPEFLTYFQNEAQLEKSRLLSDRFSAERPKGSFSTLEIQRTEQGDSAMYLCASSAGTSETQYFGPGTRLLVL.